These T cell receptor beta chains were read from a single sample in a study of CD8 T cells in ankylosing spondylitis. TCRdb re-called the 5' RACE reads through MiXCR, storing one row per CDR3 protein. The sample consists of fewer than 250,000 distinct CDR3 sequences, 20% to 30% of them appearing once. The sample comprised blood, either unsorted or a sorted T cell fraction (not recorded which). The source of these receptors is a male donor with ankylosing spondylitis or in good health (not recorded which). Each CDR3 is given with its conserved first and last residue. A D gene is named only where the DNA matches it firmly. Size is omitted from some rows. Given values are once, few, many or a class for expanded clones.

cdr3_nt cdr3_aa j_call v_call d_call clone_size
TGTGCCAGCAGCCAAGGACGTGGCCCCCCTAATGAAAAACTGTTTTTT CASSQGRGPPNEKLFF TRBJ1-4 TRBV4-2 NA many
TGTGCCAGCAGTCTAGGGACTGAACTGTTTTTT CASSLGTELFF TRBJ1-4 TRBV12-3/TRBV12-4 NA many
TGTGCCAGCAGCTTAATAGGGACCACGAATGAGCAGTTCTTC CASSLIGTTNEQFF TRBJ2-1 TRBV7-3 NA NA
TGCAGCGTTGAATTCGGGCGCCACCGGAGCCAGTACTTC CSVEFGRHRSQYF TRBJ2-5 TRBV29-1 NA NA
TGCAGCGTATCTAGCGGGTCACACACCGGGGAGCTGTTTTTT CSVSSGSHTGELFF TRBJ2-2 TRBV29-1 TRBD2 NA
TGTGCCAGCAGGCCACGACAGGGTACCGAGCAGTACTTC CASRPRQGTEQYF TRBJ2-7 TRBV7-2 TRBD1 few
TGTGCCAGCACCGCTAACTCGAACACCGGGGAGCTGTTTTTT CASTANSNTGELFF TRBJ2-2 TRBV7-9 NA many
TGTGCCAGCAGCCAAGGTTCGGGCTACGAGCAGTACTTC CASSQGSGYEQYF TRBJ2-7 TRBV3-1 NA NA
TGTGCCAGCCACCTAGCGGGAGGGCTCAATGAGCAGTTCTTC CASHLAGGLNEQFF TRBJ2-1 TRBV7-2 TRBD2 many
TGTGCCAGCTCGGACTCACAGGTCTCCGGGTCACCCCTCCACTTT CASSDSQVSGSPLHF TRBJ1-6 TRBV18 NA many
TGTGCCAGCAGCCGCGGCAGCGGCCTCACCGGGGAGCTGTTTTTT CASSRGSGLTGELFF TRBJ2-2 TRBV5-5 NA many
TGCAGTGGCCTACAGGGGAACGGGTACGAGCAGTACTTC CSGLQGNGYEQYF TRBJ2-7 TRBV20-1 TRBD1 NA
TGCAGTGCCAGGCTGGGCGGATACGATACGCAGTATTTT CSARLGGYDTQYF TRBJ2-3 TRBV20-1 NA NA
TGCGCCAGCAGCCGGCCCCCAGGCGAGCAGTACTTC CASSRPPGEQYF TRBJ2-7 TRBV5-1 NA few
TGTGCCAGCAGTTACGACAGGAAAGTCTCCTACGAGCAGTACTTC CASSYDRKVSYEQYF TRBJ2-7 TRBV6-5 NA NA
TGTGCCAGCAGTGAGCAGGGCCGATGGGAGACCCAGTACTTC CASSEQGRWETQYF TRBJ2-5 TRBV25-1 NA many
TGTGCCAGCAGCCAAGATACGGCCCGGACAGGGGCGACGCTGTTTTTT CASSQDTARTGATLFF TRBJ1-4 TRBV4-2 TRBD1 many
TGCAGCGTTGGGCAGGGTGGCAATCAGCCCCAGCATTTT CSVGQGGNQPQHF TRBJ1-5 TRBV29-1 NA many
TGCAGCGTTGAACGACAGGGGGCGGACGCTGAAGCTTTCTTT CSVERQGADAEAFF TRBJ1-1 TRBV29-1 TRBD1 few
TGTGCCAGCAGCACCAGCGGGAGAGGGAAAACCGGGGAGCTGTTTTTT CASSTSGRGKTGELFF TRBJ2-2 TRBV2 TRBD2 many
TGCAGTGCTCCCCGACAGGGTGATAGCTACACCTTC CSAPRQGDSYTF TRBJ1-2 TRBV20-1 TRBD1 NA
TGCGCCAGCAAAGGGCTAGCAGGTACCGGGGAGCTGTTTTTT CASKGLAGTGELFF TRBJ2-2 TRBV5-1 NA few
TGTGCCAGCAGTAGGACTAGCCACAATGAGCAGTTCTTC CASSRTSHNEQFF TRBJ2-1 TRBV6-1 TRBD2 NA
TGCAGTGCTAGCGGGGGCAAAAACATTCAGTACTTC CSASGGKNIQYF TRBJ2-4 TRBV20-1 NA many
TGCGCCAGCAGCTTCGGGGGACCCTACGAGCAGTACTTC CASSFGGPYEQYF TRBJ2-7 TRBV5-1 NA many
TGCAGCGTTGAAGATGCAGGCTCCTACGAGCAGTACTTC CSVEDAGSYEQYF TRBJ2-7 TRBV29-1 NA NA
TGTGCCAGTAGTACGCGAGGACAGGGTAAGGAGACCCAGTACTTC CASSTRGQGKETQYF TRBJ2-5 TRBV19 TRBD1 NA
TGTGCCAGCAGCCCTTCGTCCACTCCTACAGATACGCAGTATTTT CASSPSSTPTDTQYF TRBJ2-3 TRBV7-3 NA many
TGCGCCAGCAGAGGAGACTTTAATGAAAAACTGTTTTTT CASRGDFNEKLFF TRBJ1-4 TRBV5-1 NA many